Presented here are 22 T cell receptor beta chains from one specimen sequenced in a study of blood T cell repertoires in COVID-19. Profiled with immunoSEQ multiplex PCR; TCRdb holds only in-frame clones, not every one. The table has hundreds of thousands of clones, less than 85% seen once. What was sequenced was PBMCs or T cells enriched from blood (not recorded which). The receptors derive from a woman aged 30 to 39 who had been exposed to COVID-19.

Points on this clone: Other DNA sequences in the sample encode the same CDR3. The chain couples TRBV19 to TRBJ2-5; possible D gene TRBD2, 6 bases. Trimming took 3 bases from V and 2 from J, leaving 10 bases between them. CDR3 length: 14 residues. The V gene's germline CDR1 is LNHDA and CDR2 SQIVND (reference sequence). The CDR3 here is CASSIGGGQETQYF. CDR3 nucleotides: TGTGCCAGTAGTATTGGTGGGGGGCAAGAGACCCAGTACTTC. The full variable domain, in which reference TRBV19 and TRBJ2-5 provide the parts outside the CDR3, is DGGITQSPKYLFRKEGQNVTLSCEQNLNHDAMYWYRQDPGQGLRLIYYSQIVNDFQKGDIAEGYSVSREKKESFPLTVTSAQKNPTAFYLCASSIGGGQETQYFGPGTRLLVL.

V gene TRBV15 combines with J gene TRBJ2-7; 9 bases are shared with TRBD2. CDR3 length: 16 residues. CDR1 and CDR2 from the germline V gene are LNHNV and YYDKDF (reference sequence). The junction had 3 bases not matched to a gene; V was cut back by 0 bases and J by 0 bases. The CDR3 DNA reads TGTGCCACCAGCAGAGATTTGACTAGCGGCTCCTACGAGCAGTACTTC. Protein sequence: CATSRDLTSGSYEQYF.

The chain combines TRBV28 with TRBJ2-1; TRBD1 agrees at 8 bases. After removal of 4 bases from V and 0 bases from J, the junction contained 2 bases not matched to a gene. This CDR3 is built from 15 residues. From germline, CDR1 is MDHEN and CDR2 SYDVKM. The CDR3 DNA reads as TGTGCCAGCAGTTCAGACAGGGGCTCCTACAATGAGCAGTTCTTC. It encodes CASSSDRGSYNEQFF.

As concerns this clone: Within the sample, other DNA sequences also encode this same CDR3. CDR3 sequence: CAWSTQGNTEAFF. The DNA for the CDR3 is TGTGCCTGGAGTACACAGGGGAACACTGAAGCTTTCTTT. This chain links TRBV30 with TRBJ1-1; tentative D call: TRBD1 (6 bases). CDR1 and CDR2 from the germline V gene are GTSNPN and SVGIG (reference sequence). The CDR3 contains 13 residues. V lost 2 bases, J lost 1 base, and 8 bases lay in between.

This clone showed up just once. The CDR3 protein is CASSHVPGKEVEQFF. The CDR3 DNA is TGCGCCAGCAGCCATGTCCCCGGGAAGGAGGTTGAGCAGTTCTTC. The chain carries TRBV4-1 and TRBJ2-1; a weak D match, TRBD2 (5 bases). Germline-derived CDR1 and CDR2 are MGHRA and YSYEKL. CDR3 length: 15 amino acids. Between the trimmed V and J ends, which lost 3 bases and 9 bases, there was a span of 18 bases.

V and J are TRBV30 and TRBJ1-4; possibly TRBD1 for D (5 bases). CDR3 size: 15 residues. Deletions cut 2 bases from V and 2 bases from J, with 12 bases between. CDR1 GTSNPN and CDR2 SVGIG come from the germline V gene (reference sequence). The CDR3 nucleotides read TGTGCCTGGAGTACTCAGGGAACTACTAATGAAAAACTGTTTTTT. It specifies CAWSTQGTTNEKLFF.

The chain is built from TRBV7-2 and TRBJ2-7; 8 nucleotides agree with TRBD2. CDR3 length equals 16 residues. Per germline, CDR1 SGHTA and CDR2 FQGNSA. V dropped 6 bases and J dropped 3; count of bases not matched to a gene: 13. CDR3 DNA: TGTGCCAGCAGTCCCCAAACGAGGCTAGCGGGCTACGAGCAGTACTTC. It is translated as CASSPQTRLAGYEQYF.

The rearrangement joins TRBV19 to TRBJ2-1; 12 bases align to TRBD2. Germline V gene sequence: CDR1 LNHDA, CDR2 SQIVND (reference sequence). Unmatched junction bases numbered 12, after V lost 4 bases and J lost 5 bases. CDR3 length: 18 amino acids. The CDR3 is CASSKRGLAGRQDNEQFF. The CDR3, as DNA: TGTGCCAGTAGTAAGAGGGGACTAGCGGGTCGACAGGACAATGAGCAGTTCTTC. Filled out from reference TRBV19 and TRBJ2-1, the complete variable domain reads DGGITQSPKYLFRKEGQNVTLSCEQNLNHDAMYWYRQDPGQGLRLIYYSQIVNDFQKGDIAEGYSVSREKKESFPLTVTSAQKNPTAFYLCASSKRGLAGRQDNEQFFGPGTRLTVL.

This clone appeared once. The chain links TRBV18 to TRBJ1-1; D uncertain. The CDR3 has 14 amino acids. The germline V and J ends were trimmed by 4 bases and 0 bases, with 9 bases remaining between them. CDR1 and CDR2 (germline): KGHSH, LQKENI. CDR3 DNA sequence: TGTGCCAGCTCACGAGACTTCATGAACACTGAAGCTTTCTTT. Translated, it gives CASSRDFMNTEAFF.

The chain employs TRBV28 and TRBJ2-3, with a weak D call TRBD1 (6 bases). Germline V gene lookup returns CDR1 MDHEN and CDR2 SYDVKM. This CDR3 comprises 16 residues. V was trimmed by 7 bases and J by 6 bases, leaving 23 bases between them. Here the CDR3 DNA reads TGTGCCAGCATCCTTAGGGGTGGGGGCAAGTCGGATACGCAGTATTTT. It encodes CASILRGGGKSDTQYF.

CDR3 in DNA: TGTGCCAGCAGCGTTTCACGGGGGAGCACCATATATTTT. This sequence encodes CASSVSRGSTIYF. The chain is built from TRBV9 and TRBJ1-3; the D gene is possibly TRBD1 (5 bases). The V end was cut by 2 bases, the J end by 9 bases, with 12 bases between. The CDR3 consists of 13 residues. Germline V CDR1 and CDR2: SGDLS, YYNGEE.

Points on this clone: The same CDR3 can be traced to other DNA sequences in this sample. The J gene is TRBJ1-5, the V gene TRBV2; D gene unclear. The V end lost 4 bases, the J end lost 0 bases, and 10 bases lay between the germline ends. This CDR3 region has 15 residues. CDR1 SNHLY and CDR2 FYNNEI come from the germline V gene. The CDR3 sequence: CASSGPGYSNQPQHF. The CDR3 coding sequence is TGTGCCAGCAGTGGTCCGGGATATAGCAATCAGCCCCAGCATTTT. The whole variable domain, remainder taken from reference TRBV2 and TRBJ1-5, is EPEVTQTPSHQVTQMGQEVILRCVPISNHLYFYWYRQILGQKVEFLVSFYNNEISEKSEIFDDQFSVERPDGSNFTLKIRSTKLEDSAMYFCASSGPGYSNQPQHFGDGTRLSIL.

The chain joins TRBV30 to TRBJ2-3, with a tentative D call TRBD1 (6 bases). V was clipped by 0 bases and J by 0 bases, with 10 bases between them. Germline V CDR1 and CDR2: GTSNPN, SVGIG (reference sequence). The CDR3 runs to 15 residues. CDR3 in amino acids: CAWSVLGQSTDTQYF. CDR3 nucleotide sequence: TGTGCCTGGAGTGTACTAGGACAGAGCACAGATACGCAGTATTTT. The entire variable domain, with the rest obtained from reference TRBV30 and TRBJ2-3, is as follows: SQTIHQWPATLVQPVGSPLSLECTVEGTSNPNLYWYRQAAGRGLQLLFYSVGIGQISSEVPQNLSASRPQDRQFILSSKKLLLSDSGFYLCAWSVLGQSTDTQYFGPGTRLTVL.

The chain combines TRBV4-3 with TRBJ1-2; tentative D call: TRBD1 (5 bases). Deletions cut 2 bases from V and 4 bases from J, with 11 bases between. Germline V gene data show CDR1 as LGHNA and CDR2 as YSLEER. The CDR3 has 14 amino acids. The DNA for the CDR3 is TGCGCCAGCAGCCAAAACCAGGGAATCTATGGCTACACCTTC. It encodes CASSQNQGIYGYTF.

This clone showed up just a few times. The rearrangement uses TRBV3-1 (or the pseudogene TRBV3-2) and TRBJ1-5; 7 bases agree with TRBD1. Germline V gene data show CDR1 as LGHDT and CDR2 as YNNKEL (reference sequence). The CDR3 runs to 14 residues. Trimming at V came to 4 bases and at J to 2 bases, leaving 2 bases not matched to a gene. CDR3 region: CASSPTGGNQPQHF. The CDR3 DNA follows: TGTGCCAGCAGCCCAACAGGGGGCAATCAGCCCCAGCATTTT.

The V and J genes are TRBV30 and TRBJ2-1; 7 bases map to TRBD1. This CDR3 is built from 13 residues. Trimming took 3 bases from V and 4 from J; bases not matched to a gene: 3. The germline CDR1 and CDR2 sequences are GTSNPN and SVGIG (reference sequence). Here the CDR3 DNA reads TGTGCCTGGAGGACAGGGAGTTACAATGAGCAGTTCTTC. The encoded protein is CAWRTGSYNEQFF.

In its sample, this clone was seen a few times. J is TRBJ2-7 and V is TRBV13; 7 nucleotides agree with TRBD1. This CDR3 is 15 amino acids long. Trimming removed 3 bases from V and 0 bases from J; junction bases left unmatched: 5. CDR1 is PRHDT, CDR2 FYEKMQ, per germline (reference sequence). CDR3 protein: CASSFLTGNSYEQYF. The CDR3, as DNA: TGTGCCAGCAGCTTTCTGACAGGGAACTCCTACGAGCAGTACTTC.

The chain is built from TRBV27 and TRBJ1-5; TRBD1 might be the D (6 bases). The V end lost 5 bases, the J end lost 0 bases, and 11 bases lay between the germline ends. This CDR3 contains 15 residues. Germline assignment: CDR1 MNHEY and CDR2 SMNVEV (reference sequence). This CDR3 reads CASSRGHYSNQPQHF. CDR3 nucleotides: TGTGCCAGCAGTAGGGGACATTATAGCAATCAGCCCCAGCATTTT.

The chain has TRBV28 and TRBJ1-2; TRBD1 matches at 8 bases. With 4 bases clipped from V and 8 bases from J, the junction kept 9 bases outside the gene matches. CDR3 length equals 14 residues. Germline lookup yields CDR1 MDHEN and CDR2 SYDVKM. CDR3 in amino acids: CASSSVQGARGYTF. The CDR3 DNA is TGTGCCAGCAGTTCAGTTCAGGGGGCGCGAGGCTACACCTTC.

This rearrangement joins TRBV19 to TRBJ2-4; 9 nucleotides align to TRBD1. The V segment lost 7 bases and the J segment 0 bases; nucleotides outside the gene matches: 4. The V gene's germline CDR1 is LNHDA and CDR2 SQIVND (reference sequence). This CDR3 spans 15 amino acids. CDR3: CASKGQGQAKNIQYF. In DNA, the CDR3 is TGTGCCAGTAAGGGACAGGGCCAAGCCAAAAACATTCAGTACTTC.

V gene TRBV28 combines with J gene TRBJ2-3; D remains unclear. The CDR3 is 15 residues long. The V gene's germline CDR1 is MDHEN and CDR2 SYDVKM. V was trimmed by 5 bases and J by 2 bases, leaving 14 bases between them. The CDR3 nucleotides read TGTGCCAGCAGTACCAGTTCCAGAAACACAGATACGCAGTATTTT. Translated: CASSTSSRNTDTQYF.

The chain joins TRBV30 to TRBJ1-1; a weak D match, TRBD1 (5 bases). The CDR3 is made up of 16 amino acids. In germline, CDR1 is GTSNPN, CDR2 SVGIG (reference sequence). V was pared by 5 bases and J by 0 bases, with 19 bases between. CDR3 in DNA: TGTGCCTGGGAGAACGGGGGGTTGTTGGTGAACACTGAAGCTTTCTTT. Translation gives CAWENGGLLVNTEAFF.